This T cell receptor beta chain was documented in a study of cytomegalovirus exposure and HLA in healthy donors (dated by TCRdb to between 2016 and 2019). Notes on the research overall: The roughly 700 repertoires of the first cohort and the 120 validation repertoires were produced on the same platform, according to a later analysis. The study was designed to test whether signatures of past pathogen exposure could be identified by cataloging public T cell receptors. Besides the first cohort of roughly 640 subjects, a separate validation cohort made up of roughly 130 different subjects was used. The study combined high-throughput TCR immunosequencing, statistical association of individual TCRs with disease status, and machine learning to predict cytomegalovirus infection status.

Turning to this clone: Its target antigen remains unknown. Base qualities are not recorded, but no much larger clone differs from it by a single base.

Library construction relied on the immunoSEQ multiplex PCR assay. For the original study's pipeline: A statistical classification framework was built for diagnosing cytomegalovirus status from the catalog of TCR beta chain sequences. TCRdb took over this immuneACCESS table, retaining in-frame rearrangements with V and J assigned. Such tables are incomplete; in checked studies, under half of the missing clones stem from an unresolved V gene, and the remainder is unexplained. The V and J calls and the clone size are those of that table, but D and trimming were determined from the DNA. This sample lists tens of thousands of clones; roughly 95% were detected once. 1.2% of the sample is taken by the ten largest. General conclusions and limits of the study: Cytomegalovirus status was reported to be diagnosed by the classifier with high specificity and sensitivity in both the original and validation cohorts. A total of 150 to 200 TCR beta chains were listed by the study as associated with cytomegalovirus. Subsequent analysis determined that TCRs grouped into clusters in the first cohort also showed a tendency toward co-occurrence across the approximately 110 validation repertoires, and 94% of cluster scores exceeded 0. Most TCR sequences were seen in very few donors, while some public TCRs were found in many individuals. In vitro tests confirmed that a few of the cytomegalovirus-associated TCR beta chains recognize cytomegalovirus antigens. The authors suggested that the approach could potentially be extended to other disease states and immunological phenotypes. The validation cohort had no HLA typing available for a later analysis, so co-occurrence within that cohort was assessed over all 130 or so repertoires.

Deletion took 1 base off V and 5 bases off J, with a span of 8 bases between the germline ends. The CDR3 has 13 amino acids, counting the end cysteine and phenylalanine. CDR3 DNA only is kept here, 39 bases in frame from base 1. Per the germline V gene (reference sequence), LNHNV is the CDR1 and YYDKDF is the CDR2. The donors belonged to the validation cohort of over a hundred subjects, which was separate from the approximately 700-subject first cohort. Sequences were obtained from PBMCs. The source of this sequence is a young woman in good health and CMV-seronegative. The chain employs TRBV15 and TRBJ2-5; a tentative D call is TRBD1 (5 bases match). The nucleotides read TGTGCCACCAGCAGAGCCAGGGTTGAGACCCAGTACTTC. It is translated as CATSRARVETQYF.